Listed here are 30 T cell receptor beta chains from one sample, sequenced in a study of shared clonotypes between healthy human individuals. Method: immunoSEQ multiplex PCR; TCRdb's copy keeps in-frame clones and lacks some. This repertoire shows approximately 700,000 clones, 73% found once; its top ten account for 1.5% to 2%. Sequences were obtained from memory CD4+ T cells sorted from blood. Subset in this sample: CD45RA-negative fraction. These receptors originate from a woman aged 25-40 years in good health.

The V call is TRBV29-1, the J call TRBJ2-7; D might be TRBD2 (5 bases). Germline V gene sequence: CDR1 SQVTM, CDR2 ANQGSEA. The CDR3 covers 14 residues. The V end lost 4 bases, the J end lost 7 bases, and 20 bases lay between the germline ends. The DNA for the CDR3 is TGCAGCGTTGGTACCGCCGTGGGGAGAAGGGAGCAGTACTTC. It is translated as CSVGTAVGRREQYF.

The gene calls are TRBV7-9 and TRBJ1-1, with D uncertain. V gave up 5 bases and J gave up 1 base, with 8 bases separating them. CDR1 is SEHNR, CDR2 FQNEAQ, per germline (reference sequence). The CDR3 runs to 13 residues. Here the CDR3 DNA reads TGTGCCAGCAGCCCCTTAAGGAACACTGAAGCTTTCTTT. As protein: CASSPLRNTEAFF.

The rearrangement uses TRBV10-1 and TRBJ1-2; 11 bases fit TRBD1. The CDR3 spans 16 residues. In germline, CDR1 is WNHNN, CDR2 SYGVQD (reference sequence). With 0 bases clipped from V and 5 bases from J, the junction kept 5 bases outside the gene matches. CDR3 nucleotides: TGCGCCAGCAGTGAGTCGGGACGGGACAGGGGGTATGGCTACACCTTC. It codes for CASSESGRDRGYGYTF.

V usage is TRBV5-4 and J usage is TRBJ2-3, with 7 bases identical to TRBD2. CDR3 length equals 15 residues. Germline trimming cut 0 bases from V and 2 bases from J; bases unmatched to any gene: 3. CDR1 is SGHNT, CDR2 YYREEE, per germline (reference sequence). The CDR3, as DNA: TGTGCCAGCAGCTTGGGGCTAGCGGCCACAGATACGCAGTATTTT. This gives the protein CASSLGLAATDTQYF.

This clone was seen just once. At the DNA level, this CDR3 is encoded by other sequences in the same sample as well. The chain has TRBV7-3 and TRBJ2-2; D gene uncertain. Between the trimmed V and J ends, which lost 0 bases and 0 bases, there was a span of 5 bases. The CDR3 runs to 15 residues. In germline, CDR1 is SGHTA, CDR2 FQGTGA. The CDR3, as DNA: TGTGCCAGCAGCTTAACGCAGTCGAACACCGGGGAGCTGTTTTTT. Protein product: CASSLTQSNTGELFF.

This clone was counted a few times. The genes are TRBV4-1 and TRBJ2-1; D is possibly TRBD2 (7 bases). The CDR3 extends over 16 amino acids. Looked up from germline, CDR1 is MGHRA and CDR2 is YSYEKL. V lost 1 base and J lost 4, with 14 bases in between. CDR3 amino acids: CASSQAGGEGYNEQFF. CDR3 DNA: TGCGCCAGCAGCCAAGCGGGGGGCGAGGGTTACAATGAGCAGTTCTTC.

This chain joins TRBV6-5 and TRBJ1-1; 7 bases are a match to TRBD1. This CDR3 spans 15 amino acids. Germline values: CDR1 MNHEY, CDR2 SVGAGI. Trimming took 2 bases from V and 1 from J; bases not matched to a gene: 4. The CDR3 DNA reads TGTGCCAGCAGTTACGGCGGGACAGAGAACACTGAAGCTTTCTTT. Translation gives CASSYGGTENTEAFF.

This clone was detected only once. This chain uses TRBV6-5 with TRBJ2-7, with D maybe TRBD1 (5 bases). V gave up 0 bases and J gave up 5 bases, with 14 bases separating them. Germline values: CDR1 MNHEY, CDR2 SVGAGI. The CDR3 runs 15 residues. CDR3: CASSYSTRETNEQYF. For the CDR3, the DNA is TGTGCCAGCAGTTACTCGACCAGGGAAACCAACGAGCAGTACTTC.

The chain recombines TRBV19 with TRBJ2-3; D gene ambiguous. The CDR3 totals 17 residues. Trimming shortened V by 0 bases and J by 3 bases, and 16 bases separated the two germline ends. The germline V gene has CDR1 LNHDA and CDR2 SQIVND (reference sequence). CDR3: CASSIDGRRTATDTQYF. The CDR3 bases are TGTGCCAGTAGTATAGACGGACGGAGAACAGCAACAGATACGCAGTATTTT.

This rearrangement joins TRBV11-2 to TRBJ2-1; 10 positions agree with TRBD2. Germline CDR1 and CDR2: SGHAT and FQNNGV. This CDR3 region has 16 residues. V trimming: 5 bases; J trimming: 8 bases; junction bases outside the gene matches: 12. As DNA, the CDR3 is TGTGCCAGCAGCCTTTCGCCCCTTCTAGCGGGAGATGAGCAGTTCTTC. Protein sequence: CASSLSPLLAGDEQFF.

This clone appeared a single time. The CDR3 region has the DNA TGTGCCAGCAGCTTAGAGGATAGCGGGAGTGATTGGGGCACAGATACGCAGTATTTT. Amino acid sequence: CASSLEDSGSDWGTDTQYF. The chain couples TRBV7-9 to TRBJ2-3; 9 nucleotides agree with TRBD2. Germline CDR1 and CDR2: SEHNR and FQNEAQ (reference sequence). This CDR3 region has 19 residues. Losses at the gene ends were 1 base for V and 1 base for J; bases not matched to a gene: 12.

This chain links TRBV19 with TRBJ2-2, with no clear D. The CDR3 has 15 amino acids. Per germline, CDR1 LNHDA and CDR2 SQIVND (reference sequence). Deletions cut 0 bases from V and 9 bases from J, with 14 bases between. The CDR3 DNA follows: TGTGCCAGTAGTATAGATCGTAGCATCGGCCGGGAGCTGTTTTTT. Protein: CASSIDRSIGRELFF.

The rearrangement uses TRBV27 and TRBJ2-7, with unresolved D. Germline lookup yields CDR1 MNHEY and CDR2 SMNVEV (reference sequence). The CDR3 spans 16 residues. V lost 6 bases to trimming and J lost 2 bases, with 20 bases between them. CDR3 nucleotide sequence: TGTGCCAGCAGCCGCTCGGCGTCCCCCGCTACCTACGAGCAGTACTTC. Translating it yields CASSRSASPATYEQYF.

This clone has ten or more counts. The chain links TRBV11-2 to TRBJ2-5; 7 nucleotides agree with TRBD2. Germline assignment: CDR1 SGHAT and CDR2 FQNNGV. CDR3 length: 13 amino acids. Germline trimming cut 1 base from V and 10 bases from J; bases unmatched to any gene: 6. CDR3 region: CASSLGPKRDQYF. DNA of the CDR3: TGTGCCAGCAGCTTAGGGCCCAAGCGGGACCAGTACTTC.

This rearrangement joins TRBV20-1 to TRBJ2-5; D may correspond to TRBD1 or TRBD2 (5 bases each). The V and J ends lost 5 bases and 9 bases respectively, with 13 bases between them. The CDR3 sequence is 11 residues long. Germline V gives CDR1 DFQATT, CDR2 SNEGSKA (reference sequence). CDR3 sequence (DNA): TGCAGTGCTGGGGGTCGGGGTCCCCAGTACTTC. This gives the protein CSAGGRGPQYF.

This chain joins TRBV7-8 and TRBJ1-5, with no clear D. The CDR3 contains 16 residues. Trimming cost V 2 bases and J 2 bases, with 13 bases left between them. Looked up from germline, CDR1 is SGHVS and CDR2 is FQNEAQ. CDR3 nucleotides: TGTGCCAGCAGCTTATTTGGCCAAGGAGGCAATCAGCCCCAGCATTTT. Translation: CASSLFGQGGNQPQHF.

CDR3 sequence: CASSGDYEQFF. The CDR3 DNA follows: TGTGCCAGCAGCGGAGACTATGAGCAGTTCTTC. This rearrangement joins TRBV7-9 to TRBJ2-1; no clear D gene. V was cut by 5 bases and J by 8 bases, with 7 bases left in between. Germline CDR1 is SEHNR and CDR2 is FQNEAQ (reference sequence). This CDR3 is built from 11 residues. The full variable domain, in which reference TRBV7-9 and TRBJ2-1 provide the parts outside the CDR3, is DTGVSQNPRHKITKRGQNVTFRCDPISEHNRLYWYRQTLGQGPEFLTYFQNEAQLEKSRLLSDRFSAERPKGSFSTLEIQRTEQGDSAMYLCASSGDYEQFFGPGTRLTVL.

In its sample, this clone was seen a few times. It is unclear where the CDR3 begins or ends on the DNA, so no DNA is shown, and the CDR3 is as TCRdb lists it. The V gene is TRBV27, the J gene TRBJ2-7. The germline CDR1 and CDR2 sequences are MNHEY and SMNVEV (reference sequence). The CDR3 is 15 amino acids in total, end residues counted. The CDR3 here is CASSFLAGGGGEQYF.

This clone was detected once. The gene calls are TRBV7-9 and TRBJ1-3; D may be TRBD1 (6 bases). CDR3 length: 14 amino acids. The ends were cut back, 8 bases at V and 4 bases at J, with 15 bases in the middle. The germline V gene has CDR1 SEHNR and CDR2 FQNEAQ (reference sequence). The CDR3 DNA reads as TGTGCCAGCGAAACCGGGACACGAGGAAACACCATATATTTT. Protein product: CASETGTRGNTIYF.

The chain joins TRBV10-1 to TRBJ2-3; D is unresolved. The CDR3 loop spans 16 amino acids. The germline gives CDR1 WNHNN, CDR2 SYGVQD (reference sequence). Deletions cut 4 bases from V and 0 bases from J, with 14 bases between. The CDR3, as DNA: TGCGCCAGCAGTGCAAACCTCGGGCGCAGCACAGATACGCAGTATTTT. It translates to CASSANLGRSTDTQYF.

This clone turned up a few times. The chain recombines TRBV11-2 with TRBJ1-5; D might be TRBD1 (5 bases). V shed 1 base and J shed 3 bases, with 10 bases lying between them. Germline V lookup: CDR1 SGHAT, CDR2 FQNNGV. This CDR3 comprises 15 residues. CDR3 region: CASSLGGGFNQPQHF. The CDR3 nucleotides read TGTGCCAGCAGCTTAGGTGGGGGATTCAATCAGCCCCAGCATTTT.

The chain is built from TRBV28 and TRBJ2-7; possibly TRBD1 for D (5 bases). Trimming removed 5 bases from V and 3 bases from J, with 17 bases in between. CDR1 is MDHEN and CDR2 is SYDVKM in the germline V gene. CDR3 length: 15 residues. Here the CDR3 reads CASSPFLRTIYEQYF. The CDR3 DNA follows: TGTGCCAGCAGTCCATTCCTCCGGACAATCTACGAGCAGTACTTC.

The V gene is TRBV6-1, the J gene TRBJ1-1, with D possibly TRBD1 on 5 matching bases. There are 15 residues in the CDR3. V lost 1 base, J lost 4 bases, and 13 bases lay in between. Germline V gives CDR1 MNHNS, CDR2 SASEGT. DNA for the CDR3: TGTGCCAGCAGTGAAGAGGGGAACGGGTTCACTGAAGCTTTCTTT. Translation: CASSEEGNGFTEAFF.

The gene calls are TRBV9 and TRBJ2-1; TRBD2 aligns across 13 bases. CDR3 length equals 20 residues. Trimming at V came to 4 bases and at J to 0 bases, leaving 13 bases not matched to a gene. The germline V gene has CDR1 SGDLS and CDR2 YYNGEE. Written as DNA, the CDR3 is TGTGCCAGCAGCTCCCGACTAGCGGGAGGCTACACAGCCTCCTACAATGAGCAGTTCTTC. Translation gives CASSSRLAGGYTASYNEQFF.

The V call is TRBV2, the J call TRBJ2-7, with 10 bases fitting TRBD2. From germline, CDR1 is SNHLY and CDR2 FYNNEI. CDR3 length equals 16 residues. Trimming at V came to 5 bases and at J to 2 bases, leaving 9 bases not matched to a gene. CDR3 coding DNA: TGTGCCAGCAGTTCCGAGAAAGGACTAGCGGCCTACGAGCAGTACTTC. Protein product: CASSSEKGLAAYEQYF. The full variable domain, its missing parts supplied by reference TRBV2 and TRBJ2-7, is EPEVTQTPSHQVTQMGQEVILRCVPISNHLYFYWYRQILGQKVEFLVSFYNNEISEKSEIFDDQFSVERPDGSNFTLKIRSTKLEDSAMYFCASSSEKGLAAYEQYFGPGTRLTVT.

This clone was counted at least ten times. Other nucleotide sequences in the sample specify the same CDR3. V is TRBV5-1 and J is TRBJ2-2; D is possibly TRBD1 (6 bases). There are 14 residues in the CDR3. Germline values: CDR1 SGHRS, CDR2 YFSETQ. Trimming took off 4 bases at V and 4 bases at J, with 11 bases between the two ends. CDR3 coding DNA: TGCGCCAGCAGCATAACAGGGTTCACCGGGGAGCTGTTTTTT. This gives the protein CASSITGFTGELFF.

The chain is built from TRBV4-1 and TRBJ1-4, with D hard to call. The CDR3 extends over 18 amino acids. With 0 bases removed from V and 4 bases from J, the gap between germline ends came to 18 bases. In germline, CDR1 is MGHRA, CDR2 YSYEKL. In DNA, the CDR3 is TGCGCCAGCAGCCAAGAAGTCCATGCAGAGCCCCTTAATGAAAAACTGTTTTTT. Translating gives CASSQEVHAEPLNEKLFF.

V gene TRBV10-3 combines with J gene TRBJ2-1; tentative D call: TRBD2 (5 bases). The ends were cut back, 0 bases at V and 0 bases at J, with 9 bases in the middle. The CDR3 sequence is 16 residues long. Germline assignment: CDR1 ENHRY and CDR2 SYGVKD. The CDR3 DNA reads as TGTGCCATCAGTGAGTCGCAGCGGAGCTCCTACAATGAGCAGTTCTTC. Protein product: CAISESQRSSYNEQFF.

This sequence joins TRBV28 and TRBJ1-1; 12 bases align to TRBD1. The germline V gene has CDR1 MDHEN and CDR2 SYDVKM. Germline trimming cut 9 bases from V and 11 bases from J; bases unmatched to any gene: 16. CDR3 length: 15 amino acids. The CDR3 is CASNRLGQGASEAFF. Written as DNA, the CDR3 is TGTGCCAGTAATCGCCTGGGACAGGGGGCGTCGGAGGCTTTCTTT.

The CDR3: CSAPRGETQYF. CDR3 nucleotide sequence: TGCAGTGCCCCCCGGGGAGAGACCCAGTACTTC. The genes are TRBV20-1 and TRBJ2-5, with D perhaps TRBD2 (5 bases). The V gene lost 6 bases and the J gene lost 4 bases, with 9 bases spanning the gap. This CDR3 spans 11 amino acids. The V gene's germline CDR1 is DFQATT and CDR2 SNEGSKA (reference sequence).